The 23 T cell receptor beta chains below were found in one sample sequenced in a study of blood T cell repertoires in COVID-19. Only in-frame clones appear in the TCRdb table, and some are missing; sequencing was by immunoSEQ multiplex PCR. The sample yields 250,000 or so clones, roughly nine tenths seen once. Source material: PBMCs or T cells enriched from blood (not recorded which). These TCRs come from a man aged 30-40 years who had recovered from COVID-19.

The CDR3, as DNA: TGTGCCGGGAGACTAGCGGGAATGTTCAACGAGCAGTACTTC. Translated, it gives CAGRLAGMFNEQYF. V is TRBV2 and J is TRBJ2-7; 11 bases agree with TRBD2. CDR3 length: 14 residues. Germline trimming cut 11 bases from V and 5 bases from J; bases unmatched to any gene: 11. The germline gives CDR1 SNHLY, CDR2 FYNNEI. Drawing the rest from reference TRBV2 and TRBJ2-7, the complete variable domain is EPEVTQTPSHQVTQMGQEVILRCVPISNHLYFYWYRQILGQKVEFLVSFYNNEISEKSEIFDDQFSVERPDGSNFTLKIRSTKLEDSAMYFCAGRLAGMFNEQYFGPGTRLTVT.

CDR3 bases: TGTGCCAGTAGTATAGAGGGAGGGGGGCAAGAGACCCAGTACTTC. It encodes CASSIEGGGQETQYF. The V call is TRBV19, the J call TRBJ2-5; D possibly corresponds to TRBD2 (7 bases). The V end lost 0 bases, the J end lost 2 bases, and 10 bases lay between the germline ends. The CDR3 loop spans 15 amino acids. Germline CDR1 LNHDA, CDR2 SQIVND (reference sequence).

The V and J genes are TRBV5-1 and TRBJ2-3, with D maybe TRBD2 (6 bases). The CDR3 totals 14 residues. Germline-derived CDR1 and CDR2 are SGHRS and YFSETQ. Trimming stripped 2 bases from V and 0 bases from J, with 7 bases between. The CDR3 sequence: CASSFGGSTDTQYF. For the CDR3, the DNA is TGCGCCAGCAGCTTTGGGGGGAGCACAGATACGCAGTATTTT. The full variable domain, rest sourced from reference TRBV5-1 and TRBJ2-3, is KAGVTQTPRYLIKTRGQQVTLSCSPISGHRSVSWYQQTPGQGLQFLFEYFSETQRNKGNFPGRFSGRQFSNSRSEMNVSTLELGDSALYLCASSFGGSTDTQYFGPGTRLTVL.

This sequence joins TRBV19 and TRBJ1-5; TRBD1 aligns across 7 bases. From germline, CDR1 is LNHDA and CDR2 SQIVND (reference sequence). The CDR3 runs to 14 residues. The V gene end was trimmed by 6 bases and the J gene end by 4 bases; junction bases not matched to a gene: 6. The CDR3 loop is CASRTRQGNQPQHF. CDR3 bases: TGTGCCAGTAGGACGAGACAGGGTAATCAGCCCCAGCATTTT.

The chain joins TRBV12-3 or TRBV12-4 to TRBJ1-6, with TRBD1 matching over 8 bases. J lost 10 bases, V lost 5 bases, and 4 bases had no gene match. The CDR3 covers 13 residues. The CDR3 nucleotides read TGTGCCAGCAGTGAGACAGGGGAATCACCCCTCCACTTT. The encoded protein is CASSETGESPLHF.

The count of this clone is one. This chain links TRBV6-5 with TRBJ1-6, with D uncertain. The CDR3 contains 13 residues. Germline CDR1 is MNHEY and CDR2 is SVGAGI. V was pared by 8 bases and J by 7 bases, with 12 bases between. CDR3 residues: CASARETNSPLHF. As DNA, the CDR3 is TGTGCCAGCGCCCGGGAGACGAATTCACCCCTCCACTTT.

The V and J genes are TRBV6-5 and TRBJ2-1, with 7 positions matching TRBD2. Germline V gene data show CDR1 as MNHEY and CDR2 as SVGAGI. V gave up 5 bases and J gave up 3 bases; unmatched junction bases: 7. This CDR3 has 15 amino acids. The CDR3 sequence: CASSRAGPHYNEQFF. The CDR3, as DNA: TGTGCCAGCAGTCGAGCGGGACCACACTACAATGAGCAGTTCTTC.

This clone appeared once. The junction differs from germline at one of its ends, possibly a read error. The chain couples TRBV18 to TRBJ1-1, with 8 nucleotides matching TRBD1. The CDR3 totals 17 residues. Germline values: CDR1 KGHSH, CDR2 LQKENI. CDR3 sequence reads: CASSLFTPQGATELALF. Here the CDR3 DNA reads TGTGCCAGCTCACTCTTTACTCCCCAGGGGGCGACGGAGCTGGCTCTCTTT.

The J gene is TRBJ1-3, the V gene TRBV4-1; D remains ambiguous. CDR3 size: 13 residues. Germline loops: CDR1 MGHRA, CDR2 YSYEKL. V shed 1 base and J shed 4 bases, with 5 bases lying between them. The CDR3 loop is CASSQGRGNTIYF. CDR3 coding DNA: TGCGCCAGCAGCCAAGGGCGGGGAAACACCATATATTTT.

The CDR3 DNA is TGTGCCAGCAGCTTGACAGGGGCGCACACTGAAGCTTTCTTT. As protein: CASSLTGAHTEAFF. The V and J genes are TRBV5-6 and TRBJ1-1; 7 bases fit TRBD1. J was trimmed by 3 bases and V by 1 base; bases with no gene match: 3. The CDR3 is 14 amino acids. Germline V gene sequence: CDR1 SGHDT, CDR2 YYEEEE.

The chain combines TRBV7-8 with TRBJ2-1; TRBD2 agrees at 10 bases. The junction had 12 bases not matched to a gene; V was cut back by 2 bases and J by 2 bases. Per the germline V gene, CDR1 is SGHVS and CDR2 is FQNEAQ. This CDR3 has 19 amino acids. The CDR3 sequence: CASSLRWPSSGGPYNEQFF. CDR3 DNA: TGTGCCAGCAGCTTACGGTGGCCGTCTAGCGGGGGTCCCTACAATGAGCAGTTCTTC.

This chain connects TRBV7-2 to TRBJ2-7; D is ambiguous. V lost 4 bases to trimming and J lost 1 base, with 8 bases between them. From germline, CDR1 is SGHTA and CDR2 FQGNSA. The CDR3 is 13 residues long. The CDR3 reads CASSSYSSYEQYF. The CDR3 nucleotides read TGTGCCAGCAGCTCATACTCATCCTACGAGCAGTACTTC.

The chain has TRBV2 and TRBJ1-1; 7 nucleotides agree with TRBD1. The V gene's germline CDR1 is SNHLY and CDR2 FYNNEI. The CDR3 contains 14 residues. V dropped 6 bases and J dropped 2; count of bases not matched to a gene: 6. The chain's CDR3 is CASRDRAANTEAFF. The CDR3 nucleotides read TGTGCCAGCAGAGACAGGGCCGCCAACACTGAAGCTTTCTTT.

CDR3 sequence (DNA): TGTGCCAGCAGCCACAATCGGCGGGTGTACCCAAGGAACACTGAAGCTTTCTTT. Amino acid sequence: CASSHNRRVYPRNTEAFF. The chain uses TRBV7-9 and TRBJ1-1; D call uncertain. The CDR3 is 18 residues long. V lost 5 bases and J lost 1, with 23 bases in between. Germline V gene data show CDR1 as SEHNR and CDR2 as FQNEAQ (reference sequence).

This sequence joins TRBV5-1 and TRBJ1-1, with 9 bases fitting TRBD1. Germline V gene data show CDR1 as SGHRS and CDR2 as YFSETQ. V trimming: 0 bases; J trimming: 7 bases; junction bases outside the gene matches: 7. The CDR3 sequence is 15 residues long. The CDR3 DNA is TGCGCCAGCAGCTTGGGGACAGGGGTCTGGAATGAAGCTTTCTTT. Residues: CASSLGTGVWNEAFF.

V is TRBV9 and J is TRBJ2-1; 8 bases are a match to TRBD2. V dropped 4 bases and J dropped 10; count of bases not matched to a gene: 4. The germline V gene has CDR1 SGDLS and CDR2 YYNGEE. CDR3 length: 12 residues. DNA of the CDR3: TGTGCCAGCAGCCCAATAGCGGGGGAGCAGTTCTTC. Its translation is CASSPIAGEQFF.

The chain's CDR3 is CASSTGLAENNEQFF. In DNA, the CDR3 is TGTGCCAGCAGCACTGGACTAGCGGAAAACAATGAGCAGTTCTTC. The chain uses TRBV7-7 and TRBJ2-1, with 10 nucleotides matching TRBD2. V was pared by 5 bases and J by 5 bases, with 6 bases of the junction left unmatched. The CDR3 has 15 residues. CDR1 and CDR2 from the germline V gene are SSHAT and FNYEAQ (reference sequence).

J is TRBJ1-2 and V is TRBV10-3; 7 bases map to TRBD1. CDR1 and CDR2 from the germline V gene are ENHRY and SYGVKD. Trimming removed 3 bases from V and 8 bases from J; junction bases left unmatched: 15. The CDR3 spans 16 residues. CDR3 nucleotides: TGTGCCATCAGTGACTCCGAGGGTAACAGGGGCTGGGGCTACACCTTC. This gives the protein CAISDSEGNRGWGYTF.

The chain is built from TRBV3-1 (or the pseudogene TRBV3-2) and TRBJ2-1; 9 bases are shared with TRBD2. This CDR3 is 16 amino acids long. Germline CDR1 reads LGHDT; CDR2 reads YNNKEL (reference sequence). Losses at the gene ends were 1 base for V and 4 bases for J; bases not matched to a gene: 5. This CDR3 reads CASSQASGGLYNEQFF. The CDR3, as DNA: TGTGCCAGCAGCCAAGCCAGCGGGGGGTTATACAATGAGCAGTTCTTC.

This clone was counted once. The CDR3 protein is CASDRGGSPGELFF. CDR3 nucleotide sequence: TGTGCCAGCGACAGAGGTGGCAGTCCCGGGGAGCTGTTTTTT. V usage is TRBV28 and J usage is TRBJ2-2, with D possibly TRBD1 on 5 matching bases. Germline loops: CDR1 MDHEN, CDR2 SYDVKM. V gave up 8 bases and J gave up 6 bases, with 16 bases separating them. The CDR3 length is 14 residues.

J is TRBJ1-1 and V is TRBV2; D is unclear. V shed 2 bases and J shed 6 bases, with 10 bases lying between them. This CDR3 has 13 amino acids. The germline V gene has CDR1 SNHLY and CDR2 FYNNEI. This CDR3 reads CASSEQVIAEAFF. The CDR3 region has the DNA TGTGCCAGCAGTGAACAGGTGATTGCTGAAGCTTTCTTT.

The chain couples TRBV11-2 to TRBJ2-1; D perhaps matches TRBD2 (6 bases). V was shortened by 1 base and J by 9 bases, with 16 bases between the two germline ends. Looked up from germline, CDR1 is SGHAT and CDR2 is FQNNGV. This CDR3 has 15 residues. In nucleotides, the CDR3 is TGTGCCAGCAGCTTAGCCCGGGGGAGCGCCGGTGAGCAGTTCTTC. Protein sequence: CASSLARGSAGEQFF.

The chain has TRBV27 and TRBJ2-3, with 7 positions matching TRBD1. J was trimmed by 4 bases and V by 2 bases; bases with no gene match: 3. Per germline, CDR1 MNHEY and CDR2 SMNVEV (reference sequence). The CDR3 runs to 14 residues. This chain's CDR3 is CASSLDRAPDTQYF. The CDR3, as DNA: TGTGCCAGCAGTTTAGACAGGGCCCCAGATACGCAGTATTTT.